Listed below are T cell receptor beta chains from one sample, sequenced in a study of shared clonotypes between healthy human individuals. Method: immunoSEQ multiplex PCR; TCRdb's copy keeps in-frame clones and lacks some. The sample has nearly 600,000 clones, nearly 97% seen once. The sequenced sample consisted of naive CD8+ T cells sorted from blood. The source of these receptors is a woman aged 25 to 45 in good health. The CDR3 runs from the conserved cysteine through the conserved F or W. Fields, in order: clone size, J gene, V gene, D gene, CDR3 protein, CDR3 DNA. A D gene is named only where the DNA matches it firmly. Rows give clone size only sometimes, using once, few, many, or a class for an expanded clone.

size: once
J: TRBJ2-1
V: TRBV15
D: .
CDR3: CATSTLGTPGNEQFF
DNA: TGTGCCACCAGCACCTTAGGGACTCCGGGCAATGAGCAGTTCTTC

size: once
J: TRBJ2-1
V: TRBV29-1
D: .
CDR3: CSAYRDSDNEQFF
DNA: TGCAGCGCCTACCGGGACTCCGACAATGAGCAGTTCTTC

size: .
J: TRBJ2-3
V: TRBV27
D: .
CDR3: CASSYGTLIETQYF
DNA: TGTGCCAGCAGTTATGGTACCCTGATCGAGACGCAGTATTTT

size: .
J: TRBJ2-7
V: TRBV27
D: TRBD2
CDR3: CASIGTSGGYEQYF
DNA: TGTGCCAGCATCGGGACTAGCGGGGGTTACGAGCAGTACTTC

size: once
J: TRBJ2-7
V: TRBV7-6
D: TRBD2
CDR3: CASSLGGGSWEQYF
DNA: TGTGCCAGCAGCTTGGGCGGGGGGTCCTGGGAGCAGTACTTC

size: .
J: TRBJ2-7
V: TRBV7-8
D: TRBD1
CDR3: CASSRGQGAAEQYF
DNA: TGTGCCAGCAGCCGCGGACAGGGGGCGGCCGAGCAGTACTTC

size: .
J: TRBJ2-7
V: TRBV14
D: TRBD1
CDR3: CASSQQGAPIREQYF
DNA: TGTGCCAGCAGCCAACAGGGGGCCCCCATACGCGAGCAGTACTTC

size: few
J: TRBJ2-2
V: TRBV4-1
D: .
CDR3: CASSQELGGAAGELFF
DNA: TGCGCCAGCAGCCAAGAACTAGGCGGGGCTGCCGGGGAGCTGTTTTTT

size: .
J: TRBJ2-7
V: TRBV4-1
D: .
CDR3: CASSGISSSYEQYF
DNA: TGCGCCAGCAGCGGGATCTCCTCCTCCTACGAGCAGTACTTC

size: .
J: TRBJ1-1
V: TRBV28
D: TRBD1
CDR3: CASSTGTEGDTEAFF
DNA: TGTGCCAGCAGTACCGGGACAGAAGGCGACACTGAAGCTTTCTTT

size: once
J: TRBJ1-3
V: TRBV15
D: TRBD1
CDR3: CATSRDGETGTGLRMGGNTIYF
DNA: TGTGCCACCAGCAGAGATGGGGAAACCGGGACAGGACTTCGAATGGGAGGAAACACCATATATTTT

size: .
J: TRBJ2-5
V: TRBV9
D: .
CDR3: CASSGSERQETQYF
DNA: TGTGCCAGCAGCGGTTCGGAGCGACAAGAGACCCAGTACTTC

size: .
J: TRBJ2-1
V: TRBV29-1
D: .
CDR3: CSVGKGSLGNEQFF
DNA: TGCAGCGTTGGTAAGGGGAGCCTGGGCAATGAGCAGTTCTTC

size: .
J: TRBJ1-5
V: TRBV7-2
D: .
CDR3: CASSLSVNSNQPQHF
DNA: TGTGCCAGCAGCTTGTCCGTCAATAGCAATCAGCCCCAGCATTTT

size: .
J: TRBJ1-1
V: TRBV5-1
D: .
CDR3: CASSFEKGTLNTEAFF
DNA: TGCGCCAGCAGCTTTGAGAAAGGGACTTTGAACACTGAAGCTTTCTTT

size: .
J: TRBJ2-7
V: TRBV5-1
D: .
CDR3: CASSISRAGGEQYF
DNA: TGCGCCAGCAGCATCTCCAGGGCGGGTGGTGAGCAGTACTTC

size: .
J: TRBJ2-7
V: TRBV6-1
D: TRBD2
CDR3: CASSGTSGGYEQYF
DNA: TGTGCCAGCAGCGGGACTAGCGGGGGCTACGAGCAGTACTTC

size: .
J: TRBJ2-2
V: TRBV28
D: TRBD2
CDR3: CASSLFFSGRGTGELFF
DNA: TGTGCCAGCAGTTTATTTTTTAGCGGGAGGGGGACCGGGGAGCTGTTTTTT

size: once
J: TRBJ2-1
V: TRBV7-9
D: TRBD2
CDR3: CASSTLVLAESSYNEQFF
DNA: TGTGCCAGCAGCACCTTGGTGCTAGCGGAAAGCTCCTACAATGAGCAGTTCTTC

size: .
J: TRBJ2-3
V: TRBV5-1
D: TRBD1
CDR3: CASSHYDRGHADTQYF
DNA: TGCGCCAGCAGCCATTACGACAGGGGGCACGCAGATACGCAGTATTTT

size: few
J: TRBJ1-2
V: TRBV10-3
D: .
CDR3: CAISESGGAYGYTF
DNA: TGTGCCATCAGTGAGTCTGGTGGAGCCTATGGCTACACCTTC

size: .
J: TRBJ2-1
V: TRBV7-2
D: .
CDR3: CASSLRAASSYNEQFF
DNA: TGTGCCAGCAGCTTGCGAGCGGCGAGCTCCTACAATGAGCAGTTCTTC

size: .
J: TRBJ2-1
V: TRBV11-2
D: .
CDR3: CASSQESSYNEQFF
DNA: TGTGCCAGCAGCCAGGAGAGCTCCTACAATGAGCAGTTCTTC

size: once
J: TRBJ2-7
V: TRBV6-4
D: .
CDR3: CASSDPRQVSAYEQYF
DNA: TGTGCCAGCAGTGACCCCCGACAGGTTAGCGCCTACGAGCAGTACTTC

size: .
J: TRBJ1-1
V: TRBV2
D: .
CDR3: CASSGGSTEAFF
DNA: TGTGCCAGCAGTGGCGGGAGTACTGAAGCTTTCTTT

size: .
J: TRBJ2-7
V: TRBV28
D: TRBD2
CDR3: CASSPGVRGSSYEQYF
DNA: TGTGCCAGCAGTCCGGGCGTGCGCGGGAGCTCCTACGAGCAGTACTTC

size: .
J: TRBJ2-3
V: TRBV28
D: .
CDR3: CASSLSAGTDTQYF
DNA: TGTGCCAGCAGTTTATCGGCGGGTACAGATACGCAGTATTTT

size: .
J: TRBJ2-3
V: TRBV27
D: .
CDR3: CASRRTTTTDTQYF
DNA: TGTGCCAGCAGACGGACAACCACCACAGATACGCAGTATTTT

size: .
J: TRBJ1-1
V: TRBV6-1
D: TRBD1
CDR3: CASSPRTGVNTEAFF
DNA: TGTGCCAGCAGCCCCCGAACAGGGGTTAACACTGAAGCTTTCTTT

size: .
J: TRBJ1-1
V: TRBV6-6
D: .
CDR3: CASSYHGVNTEAFF
DNA: TGTGCCAGCAGTTACCATGGGGTGAACACTGAAGCTTTCTTT

size: .
J: TRBJ2-7
V: TRBV28
D: .
CDR3: CASKEANSYEQYF
DNA: TGTGCCAGCAAGGAAGCCAACTCCTACGAGCAGTACTTC

size: .
J: TRBJ2-7
V: TRBV5-4
D: TRBD1
CDR3: CASSFRTGEDEQYF
DNA: TGTGCCAGCAGCTTCAGGACAGGGGAAGACGAGCAGTACTTC

size: .
J: TRBJ1-4
V: TRBV28
D: .
CDR3: CASRAGITNEKLFF
DNA: TGTGCCAGCAGAGCGGGTATAACTAATGAAAAACTGTTTTTT

size: .
J: TRBJ2-7
V: TRBV30
D: .
CDR3: CAWSVGLPGAPYEQYF
DNA: TGTGCCTGGAGTGTGGGTCTACCCGGCGCCCCTTACGAGCAGTACTTC

size: once
J: TRBJ1-1
V: TRBV27
D: .
CDR3: CASSLASGEGNTEAFF
DNA: TGTGCCAGCAGTCTCGCCTCAGGGGAGGGGAACACTGAAGCTTTCTTT

size: .
J: TRBJ2-5
V: TRBV28
D: .
CDR3: CASSYQETQYF
DNA: TGTGCCAGCAGTTACCAAGAGACCCAGTACTTC

size: .
J: TRBJ1-6
V: TRBV27
D: .
CDR3: CASSYRVSYNSPLHF
DNA: TGTGCCAGCAGTTACAGGGTATCCTATAATTCACCCCTCCACTTT

size: few
J: TRBJ1-2
V: TRBV25-1
D: .
CDR3: CASSDTSPYGYTF
DNA: TGTGCCAGCAGTGACACCAGTCCCTATGGCTACACCTTC

size: .
J: TRBJ1-1
V: TRBV6-5
D: .
CDR3: CASSPLGVPEAFF
DNA: TGTGCCAGCAGCCCCTTGGGCGTACCTGAAGCTTTCTTT

size: .
J: TRBJ1-4
V: TRBV29-1
D: .
CDR3: CSVETEANEKLFF
DNA: TGCAGCGTCGAGACAGAGGCTAATGAAAAACTGTTTTTT

size: .
J: TRBJ2-2
V: TRBV9
D: .
CDR3: CASSAYWTVNTGELFF
DNA: TGTGCCAGCAGCGCCTATTGGACGGTGAACACCGGGGAGCTGTTTTTT

size: .
J: TRBJ2-7
V: TRBV4-1
D: TRBD2
CDR3: CASSPSSAGTYEQYF
DNA: TGCGCCAGCAGCCCTTCCTCAGCGGGGACCTACGAGCAGTACTTC

size: .
J: TRBJ2-7
V: TRBV2
D: .
CDR3: CASRDNFYEQYF
DNA: TGTGCCAGCAGGGACAATTTTTACGAGCAGTACTTC

size: .
J: TRBJ2-2
V: TRBV28
D: .
CDR3: CASSPIIGLFGELFF
DNA: TGTGCCAGCAGTCCTATAATTGGACTGTTCGGGGAGCTGTTTTTT

size: .
J: TRBJ2-7
V: TRBV27
D: TRBD2
CDR3: CASSPRGGTRSYEQYF
DNA: TGTGCCAGCAGCCCTCGGGGGGGGACTAGGTCCTACGAGCAGTACTTC

size: .
J: TRBJ2-7
V: TRBV6-6
D: .
CDR3: CASSNTITGSEQYF
DNA: TGTGCCAGCAGCAACACAATAACAGGGAGCGAGCAGTACTTC

size: .
J: TRBJ2-7
V: TRBV2
D: .
CDR3: CASSEYGRWGSYEQYF
DNA: TGTGCCAGCAGTGAATATGGCAGGTGGGGGTCCTACGAGCAGTACTTC

size: .
J: TRBJ1-1
V: TRBV28
D: TRBD1
CDR3: CASSRPQGGYTEAFF
DNA: TGTGCCAGCAGTCGCCCACAGGGGGGGTATACTGAAGCTTTCTTT